The 12 T cell receptor beta chains presented below share a single source sample, sequenced in a study of Ad26.COV2.S vaccination and SARS-CoV-2 variants. Treatment here: 19 received Ad26.COV2.S at low or high dose, single or two shots; 5 received placebo; per-sample allocation not given. Sampling was done on day 63 after the first vaccine or placebo injection. The data were produced by immunoSEQ multiplex PCR, yet TCRdb's version contains in-frame clones alone and is incomplete. Of hundreds of thousands of clones in the sample, around 88% are singletons; the top ten hold roughly 5%. The sample consisted of peripheral blood, taken in a trial of Ad26.COV2.S vaccine versus placebo. These TCRs come from a person between 18 and 59 years old who received the Ad26.COV2.S COVID-19 vaccine or a placebo.

The chain couples TRBV18 to TRBJ2-2, with TRBD1 identical over 8 bases. The germline V gene has CDR1 KGHSH and CDR2 LQKENI. J was trimmed by 6 bases and V by 6 bases; bases with no gene match: 12. CDR3 length equals 16 residues. The DNA for the CDR3 is TGTGCCAGCTCGGATCCAGGGGGCACAAACGCCGGGGAGCTGTTTTTT. Amino acids: CASSDPGGTNAGELFF.

V gene TRBV6-5 combines with J gene TRBJ1-5; D possibly corresponds to TRBD1 (5 bases). This CDR3 region has 14 residues. V lost 6 bases and J 1 base, leaving 10 bases between the germline ends. Germline-derived CDR1 and CDR2 are MNHEY and SVGAGI. The CDR3 region has the DNA TGTGCCAGCAGAGGACGGGGGAGCAATCAGCCCCAGCATTTT. Translating gives CASRGRGSNQPQHF.

This clone was detected only once. V and J are TRBV24-1 and TRBJ2-3, with 10 bases identical to TRBD1. Germline loops: CDR1 KGHDR, CDR2 SFDVKD. The CDR3 length is 15 residues. Unmatched junction bases numbered 8, after V lost 5 bases and J lost 7 bases. The CDR3 DNA follows: TGTGCCACCAGTGGCGACAGGGGGCGCGGGAATACGCAGTATTTT. Encoded protein: CATSGDRGRGNTQYF.

The rearrangement uses TRBV27 and TRBJ1-2, with TRBD1 matching 8 bases. The CDR3 runs 16 residues. V shed 5 bases and J 7 bases; nucleotides not matched to a gene: 15. Per germline, CDR1 MNHEY and CDR2 SMNVEV (reference sequence). The chain's CDR3 is CASSPSTGGRSGGYTF. The CDR3 DNA sequence: TGTGCCAGCAGTCCGTCCACAGGGGGGCGGTCGGGTGGCTACACCTTC.

This clone showed up just once. The gene calls are TRBV9 and TRBJ2-5, with 8 bases matching TRBD2. In germline, CDR1 is SGDLS, CDR2 YYNGEE. The CDR3 loop spans 15 amino acids. V trimming: 1 base; J trimming: 5 bases; junction bases outside the gene matches: 7. The CDR3 DNA reads TGTGCCAGCAGCGTATCCGGGAGGGCCAGCGAGACCCAGTACTTC. Amino acids: CASSVSGRASETQYF.

Worth noting for this clone: Other nucleotide sequences from this sample produce the same CDR3. This rearrangement joins TRBV15 to TRBJ1-1; possible D gene TRBD1, 6 bases. V lost 0 bases to trimming and J lost 1 base, with 9 bases between them. CDR3 length: 15 residues. The germline gives CDR1 LNHNV, CDR2 YYDKDF (reference sequence). This CDR3 reads CATSRDRGGNTEAFF. The CDR3 nucleotides are TGTGCCACCAGCAGAGATCGAGGGGGGAACACTGAAGCTTTCTTT.

The rearrangement uses TRBV5-4 and TRBJ2-5, with unresolved D. The CDR3 is made up of 13 amino acids. The germline gives CDR1 SGHNT, CDR2 YYREEE (reference sequence). V was trimmed by 1 base and J by 5 bases, leaving 9 bases between them. CDR3 bases: TGTGCCAGCAGCTTGCTTGTTGGGGAGACCCAGTACTTC. This sequence encodes CASSLLVGETQYF.

The chain links TRBV9 to TRBJ1-4, with a possible D match to TRBD1 (5 bases). Germline V gene lookup returns CDR1 SGDLS and CDR2 YYNGEE. Between the trimmed V and J ends, which lost 0 bases and 8 bases, there was a span of 14 bases. The length of the CDR3 is 15 residues. The CDR3, as DNA: TGTGCCAGCAGCGTAGGGGGGAGGGCGGAAGAAAAACTGTTTTTT. Protein sequence: CASSVGGRAEEKLFF.

J is TRBJ2-2 and V is TRBV9; D is uncertain. V gave up 1 base and J gave up 5 bases, with 6 bases separating them. Germline CDR1 is SGDLS and CDR2 is YYNGEE. The CDR3 consists of 13 residues. DNA of the CDR3: TGTGCCAGCAGCGTATGGGGTACCGGGGAGCTGTTTTTT. As protein: CASSVWGTGELFF.

J is TRBJ1-4 and V is TRBV7-9; D might be TRBD1 (6 bases). CDR1 SEHNR and CDR2 FQNEAQ come from the germline V gene (reference sequence). The germline V and J ends were trimmed by 4 bases and 4 bases, with 19 bases remaining between them. The CDR3 length is 17 residues. In DNA, the CDR3 is TGTGCCAGCAGCTCTGTGATTGCTGACAGGAATAATGAAAAACTGTTTTTT. Its protein product is CASSSVIADRNNEKLFF.

The rearrangement uses TRBV7-9 and TRBJ2-1; D remains unclear. CDR3 length equals 13 residues. CDR1 is SEHNR and CDR2 is FQNEAQ in the germline V gene (reference sequence). V lost 0 bases and J 3 bases, leaving 3 bases between the germline ends. Here the CDR3 DNA reads TGTGCCAGCAGCTTAGCTCGCTACAATGAGCAGTTCTTC. Its protein product is CASSLARYNEQFF.

The chain has TRBV7-2 and TRBJ2-2; TRBD1 is a possible D gene (6 bases). Germline V gene data show CDR1 as SGHTA and CDR2 as FQGNSA. Trimming removed 6 bases at V and 4 bases at J, with 15 bases between. The CDR3 is made up of 15 amino acids. The CDR3 DNA reads TGTGCCAGCAGACCTGACAGGACGGGCACCGGGGAGCTGTTTTTT. Residues: CASRPDRTGTGELFF.